Included here is one T cell receptor beta chain sequence, with context. The antigen is not known. This table comes from immunoSEQ multiplex PCR, and its TCRdb copy is limited to in-frame clones, with some not included. The data hold about 130,000 clones, with roughly 93% observed a single time. This record belongs to a study of T cell responses to AZD1222 COVID-19 vaccine. Study-level background: Second doses were pooled across both intervals (about 4 or about 12 weeks). Study observations and caveats: The sample set comprised mostly white British donors with more females, and clonal diversity was possibly underestimated. A reported finding is that nearly half of spike-specific TCRs target unmutated variant regions. Among AZD1222 vaccinees, only 5 to 7 were seropositive at baseline.

The CDR3 is 16 amino acids. With 6 bases clipped from V and 0 bases from J, the junction kept 8 bases outside the gene matches. Germline V gene lookup returns CDR1 PRHDT and CDR2 FYEKMQ (reference sequence). This TCR derives from an adult in good health. Material: peripheral blood, obtained on day 0 of AZD1222 vaccination. This chain connects TRBV13 to TRBJ2-1, with 7 bases matching TRBD2. The CDR3 reads CASRPTSESSYNEQFF. As DNA, the CDR3 is TGTGCCAGCAGACCAACTAGCGAGAGCTCCTACAATGAGCAGTTCTTC.